These T cell receptor beta chains were read from a single sample in a study of T cell responses to AZD1222 COVID-19 vaccine. The table came from immunoSEQ multiplex PCR; TCRdb's copy has only in-frame clones and leaves some out. This table has about 53,000 clones, approximately 84% appearing once. The source material was peripheral blood, sampled on day 0 of AZD1222 vaccination. The receptor set was obtained from an adult in good health. CDR3s leave out the opening cysteine and the closing phenylalanine or tryptophan. Rows give clone size only sometimes, using once, few, many, or a class for an expanded clone.

abundance | v_gene | CDR3aa
. | TRBV19 | ASSKDRVRNYSPLH
. | TRBV7-9 | ASSSGRSPSTDTQY
. | TRBV27 | ASRGWGARGYT
. | TRBV5-1 | ASSIAGVDTGELF
. | TRBV5-1 | ASSLGGGRSPGELF
. | TRBV7-8 | ASSKRGLNYNEQF
. | TRBV5-4 | ASSLGGDGKTEAF
. | TRBV2 | ASSVDRQVDEQY
. | TRBV25-1 | ASSDDFGTGGDEKLF
once | TRBV12-3/TRBV12-4 | ASSRRDQPQH
. | TRBV9 | ASSGGTGEQETQY
. | TRBV6-4 | ASSDASGSYNEQF
. | TRBV25-1 | ASSPDSENTEAF
. | TRBV7-3 | ASSPRDLGSNEQF
. | TRBV27 | ASRGGETQY
once | TRBV28 | ASSLDGLSYYNSPLH
. | TRBV19 | ASSIGRGPTYEQY
. | TRBV12-3/TRBV12-4 | ASSSSDTQY
. | TRBV7-2 | ASSFSGTGGWDIQY
. | TRBV28 | ASTNSGGGHEKLF
. | TRBV19 | ASSMGLSLAYNEQF
. | TRBV5-4 | ASSLDSGRVNEQF
. | TRBV30 | AWSRDSSTDTQY
. | TRBV14 | ASSLLRLAGEHEQF
. | TRBV5-6 | ASSLRTGRSYNSPLH
. | TRBV28 | ASSLGVGNQPQH
. | TRBV9 | ASSVETGGTYNEQF
few | TRBV9 | ASSVRGGQQY
. | TRBV28 | ASSTGQNYGYT
. | TRBV5-1 | ASSPSMGAGDTEAF
. | TRBV12-5 | ASGSPRQGNYGYT
. | TRBV18 | ASSKTDSNQPQH
. | TRBV29-1 | SVAPGFSGANVLT
. | TRBV7-9 | ASSWGTGGEEKLF
. | TRBV18 | ASSTGTALMPNYGYT
. | TRBV4-3 | ASSQDLSLAGEYDEQF
. | TRBV6-6 | ASRTGQGSYEQY